The 16 T cell receptor beta chains listed next were all sequenced from one sample in a study of blood T cells in healthy people across ages (dated by TCRdb to the mid-2010s). Library method: 5' RACE. TCRdb lists the instrument as Illumina HiSeq 2500. A second roughly 7 to 11 cycle PCR used a sample-barcoded 5' primer and a J-beta primer mix. Starting from the raw public reads, TCRdb applied fastp trimming at Q25, assembled clones with MiXCR and retained in-frame beta chains. Identical CDR3 proteins give one entry, which carries the most common genes and DNA. Counted in this sample were under 1 million distinct CDR3 sequences; around 42% of them appeared once. The ten top clones hold under 20% of the sample. Sequenced material: blood. All receptors derive from a man in his sixties in good health.

The CDR3 loop is CASSEWDGNEKLFF. The DNA of the CDR3 is TGTGCCAGCAGCGAGTGGGACGGGAATGAAAAACTGTTTTTT. This chain joins TRBV7-9 and TRBJ1-4; weak D call: TRBD1 (5 bases). Trimming stripped 5 bases from V and 5 bases from J, with 12 bases between. There are 14 residues in the CDR3. CDR1 is SEHNR, CDR2 FQNEAQ, per germline (reference sequence).

This clonotype was counted a few times. This chain uses TRBV12-3 or TRBV12-4 with TRBJ2-1, with D perhaps TRBD1 or TRBD2 (5 bases each). The V end was cut by 4 bases, the J end by 5 bases, with 21 bases between. This CDR3 comprises 17 residues. CDR3 sequence reads: CASSSLPWAVGHNEQFF. The CDR3 DNA is TGTGCCAGCAGTTCCCTCCCCTGGGCAGTGGGACACAATGAGCAGTTCTTC.

The V and J genes are TRBV3-1 and TRBJ1-2; possible D gene TRBD1, 6 bases. Germline CDR1 and CDR2: LGHDT and YNNKEL (reference sequence). The CDR3 runs 16 residues. V was shortened by 8 bases and J by 0 bases, with 19 bases between the two germline ends. The CDR3 DNA reads as TGTGCCAGCCGGGGCGAGGAACCAGGGGCTAACTATGGCTACACCTTC. Translation: CASRGEEPGANYGYTF.

This chain connects TRBV18 to TRBJ2-4, with no clear D. Near its end, the DNA agrees better with TRBJ2-7, so the J call may be wrong. The CDR3 totals 14 residues. Germline V gives CDR1 KGHSH, CDR2 LQKENI. CDR3 nucleotides: TGTGCCAGCTCACCGTCGGGCAGACCCCACGAGCAGTACTTC. Amino acids: CASSPSGRPHEQYF.

The V gene is TRBV7-9, the J gene TRBJ2-1; 9 positions agree with TRBD2. This CDR3 has 17 amino acids. In germline, CDR1 is SEHNR, CDR2 FQNEAQ (reference sequence). V shed 5 bases, J shed 0 bases, and the junction held 8 bases outside the gene matches. The CDR3 coding sequence is TGTGCCAGCAGCCCCCCCAGCGGGGGGCTCTCCTACAATGAGCAGTTCTTC. The encoded protein is CASSPPSGGLSYNEQFF.

This chain uses TRBV12-3 or TRBV12-4 with TRBJ2-1; 8 nucleotides align to TRBD2. Trimming removed 6 bases from V and 1 base from J; junction bases left unmatched: 11. CDR3 length equals 17 residues. CDR3 bases: TGTGCCAGCAGCCCACCCGGGGGCGGGGGGTCCTACAATGAGCAGTTCTTC. The encoded protein is CASSPPGGGGSYNEQFF.

This clonotype was detected a few times. The rearrangement joins TRBV11-1 to TRBJ2-5; TRBD1 is a possible D gene (6 bases). V dropped 4 bases and J dropped 11 bases, with 11 bases sitting between them. Germline loops: CDR1 SGHAT, CDR2 FQDESV (reference sequence). The CDR3 runs to 11 residues. CDR3 sequence reads: CASSSNREQYF. The CDR3 DNA is TGTGCCAGCAGCTCTAACAGGGAGCAGTACTTC.

The chain uses TRBV7-9 and TRBJ1-5; D is possibly TRBD1 (5 bases). CDR1 SEHNR and CDR2 FQNEAQ come from the germline V gene (reference sequence). The CDR3 totals 15 residues. The ends were cut back, 4 bases at V and 0 bases at J, with 10 bases in the middle. The CDR3 coding sequence is TGTGCCAGCAGCTCCTTGGGGGGTAGCAATCAGCCCCAGCATTTT. Its translation: CASSSLGGSNQPQHF.

This clonotype was observed a handful of times. This chain connects TRBV5-1 to TRBJ1-1, with D perhaps matching TRBD1 (5 bases). Trimming shortened V by 1 base and J by 5 bases, and 12 bases separated the two germline ends. This CDR3 is built from 14 residues. The germline CDR1 and CDR2 sequences are SGHRS and YFSETQ. The CDR3 DNA follows: TGCGCCAGCAGCTTGCAACTGGGGGGAACTGAAGCTTTCTTT. The encoded protein is CASSLQLGGTEAFF. The full variable domain, rest sourced from reference TRBV5-1 and TRBJ1-1, is KAGVTQTPRYLIKTRGQQVTLSCSPISGHRSVSWYQQTPGQGLQFLFEYFSETQRNKGNFPGRFSGRQFSNSRSEMNVSTLELGDSALYLCASSLQLGGTEAFFGQGTRLTVV.

This clonotype was seen many times. V usage is TRBV6-6 and J usage is TRBJ2-6; D remains ambiguous. V was clipped by 6 bases and J by 0 bases, with 12 bases between them. Germline assignment: CDR1 MNHNY and CDR2 SVGAGI (reference sequence). CDR3 length: 16 residues. This CDR3 reads CASSGSLLSGANVLTF. The CDR3, as DNA: TGTGCCAGCAGCGGCAGCCTCCTCTCTGGGGCCAACGTCCTGACTTTC.

This clonotype was counted a few times. The chain couples TRBV30 to TRBJ2-7; weak D call: TRBD1 (5 bases). The germline V gene encodes CDR1 GTSNPN and CDR2 SVGIG (reference sequence). The V end lost 3 bases, the J end lost 4 bases, and 25 bases lay between the germline ends. This CDR3 region has 17 residues. CDR3 sequence (DNA): TGTGCCTGGAGCGGAGACCGAGGAACGTGGGGCGAGTACGAGCAGTACTTC. This sequence encodes CAWSGDRGTWGEYEQYF.

A few counts support this clonotype. The chain is built from TRBV2 and TRBJ2-1; 8 bases map to TRBD2. The V gene's germline CDR1 is SNHLY and CDR2 FYNNEI. This CDR3 comprises 15 residues. V lost 1 base, J lost 3 bases, and 2 bases stayed unmatched. CDR3 sequence (DNA): TGTGCCAGCAGTGAAGACCGGGGGGGCTACAATGAGCAGTTCTTC. This encodes CASSEDRGGYNEQFF.

Only a few counts were recorded for this clonotype. V is TRBV28 and J is TRBJ2-7, with 9 bases matching TRBD1. There are 14 residues in the CDR3. Germline CDR1 is MDHEN and CDR2 is SYDVKM. Germline trimming cut 5 bases from V and 4 bases from J; bases unmatched to any gene: 6. CDR3 DNA sequence: TGTGCCAGCAGTAGGGGACAGGGAGTTTACGAGCAGTACTTC. Protein sequence: CASSRGQGVYEQYF. Combining the CDR3 with reference TRBV28 and TRBJ2-7 gives the whole variable domain DVKVTQSSRYLVKRTGEKVFLECVQDMDHENMFWYRQDPGLGLRLIYFSYDVKMKEKGDIPEGYSVSREKKERFSLILESASTNQTSMYLCASSRGQGVYEQYFGPGTRLTVT.

The CDR3 sequence: CSARLNTGELFF. The CDR3 DNA reads as TGCAGTGCAAGGTTAAACACCGGGGAGCTGTTTTTT. V is TRBV20-1 and J is TRBJ2-2; D remains ambiguous. V was trimmed by 6 bases and J by 2 bases, leaving 7 bases between them. The CDR3 runs 12 residues. The germline V gene has CDR1 DFQATT and CDR2 SNEGSKA (reference sequence).

V and J are TRBV12-3 or TRBV12-4 and TRBJ2-1; 7 nucleotides line up with TRBD2. This CDR3 has 15 amino acids. The V and J ends lost 5 bases and 7 bases, in that order; junction bases with no gene match: 11. CDR3 coding DNA: TGTGCCAGCAGTCGGGAGGCAGGGTGGAAGAATGAGCAGTTCTTC. This gives the protein CASSREAGWKNEQFF.

This clonotype was counted a single time. This sequence joins TRBV2 and TRBJ2-5, with D possibly TRBD1 on 5 matching bases. The V gene's germline CDR1 is SNHLY and CDR2 FYNNEI. The CDR3 loop spans 14 amino acids. Deletions cut 1 base from V and 4 bases from J, with 10 bases between. In DNA, the CDR3 is TGTGCCAGCAGTGAAGTAGGGGAAGCAGAGACCCAGTACTTC. Protein: CASSEVGEAETQYF.